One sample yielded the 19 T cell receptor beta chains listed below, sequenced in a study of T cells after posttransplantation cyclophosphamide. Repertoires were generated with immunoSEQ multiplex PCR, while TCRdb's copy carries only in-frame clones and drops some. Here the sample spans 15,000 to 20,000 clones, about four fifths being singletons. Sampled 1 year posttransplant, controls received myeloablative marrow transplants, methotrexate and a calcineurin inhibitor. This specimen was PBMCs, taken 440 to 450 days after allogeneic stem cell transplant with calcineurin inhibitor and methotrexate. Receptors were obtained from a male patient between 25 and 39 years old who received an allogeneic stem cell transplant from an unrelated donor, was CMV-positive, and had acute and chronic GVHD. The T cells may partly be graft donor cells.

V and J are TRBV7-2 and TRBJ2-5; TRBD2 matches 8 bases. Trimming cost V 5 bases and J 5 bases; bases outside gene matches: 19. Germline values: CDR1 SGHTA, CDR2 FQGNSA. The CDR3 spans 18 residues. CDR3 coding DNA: TGTGCCAGCAGCCTCGGGGCATTCCTAACGGGGGGGCAGGAGACCCAGTACTTC. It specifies CASSLGAFLTGGQETQYF. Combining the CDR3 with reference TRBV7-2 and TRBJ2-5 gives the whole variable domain GAGVSQSPSNKVTEKGKDVELRCDPISGHTALYWYRQSLGQGLEFLIYFQGNSAPDKSGLPSDRFSAERTGGSVSTLTIQRTQQEDSAVYLCASSLGAFLTGGQETQYFGPGTRLLVL.

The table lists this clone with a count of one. In DNA form, the CDR3 reads TGTGCCAGCAGCGCGGCCCGGGACACCGGGGAGCTGTTTTTT. The encoded protein is CASSAARDTGELFF. This chain connects TRBV7-2 to TRBJ2-2, with no clear D. Germline V CDR1 and CDR2: SGHTA, FQGNSA. The ends were cut back, 5 bases at V and 3 bases at J, with 10 bases in the middle. The CDR3 extends over 14 amino acids.

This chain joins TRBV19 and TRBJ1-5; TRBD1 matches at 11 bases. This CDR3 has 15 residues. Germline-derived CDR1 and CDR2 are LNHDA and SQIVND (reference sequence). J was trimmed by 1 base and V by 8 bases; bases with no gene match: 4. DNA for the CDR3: TGTGCCAGTGGACAGGGGGCGTTCAGCAATCAGCCCCAGCATTTT. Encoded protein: CASGQGAFSNQPQHF.

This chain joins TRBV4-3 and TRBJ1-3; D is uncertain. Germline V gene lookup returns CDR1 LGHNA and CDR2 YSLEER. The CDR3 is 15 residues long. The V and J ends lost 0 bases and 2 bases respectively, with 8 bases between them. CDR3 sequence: CASSQDNRPGNTIYF. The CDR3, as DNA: TGCGCCAGCAGCCAAGACAACAGACCTGGAAACACCATATATTTT.

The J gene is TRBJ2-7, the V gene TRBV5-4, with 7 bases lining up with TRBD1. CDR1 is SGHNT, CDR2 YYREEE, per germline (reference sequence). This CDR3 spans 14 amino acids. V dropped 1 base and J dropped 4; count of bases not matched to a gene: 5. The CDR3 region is CASSLSDRVYEQYF. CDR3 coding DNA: TGTGCCAGCAGCTTGTCCGACAGGGTTTACGAGCAGTACTTC.

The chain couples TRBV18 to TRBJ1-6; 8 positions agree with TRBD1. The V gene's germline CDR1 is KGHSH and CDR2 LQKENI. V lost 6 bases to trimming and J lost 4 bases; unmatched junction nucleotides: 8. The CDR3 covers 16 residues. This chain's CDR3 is CASSPSGGGYNSPLHF. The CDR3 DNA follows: TGTGCCAGCTCCCCCTCAGGGGGCGGATATAATTCACCCCTCCACTTT.

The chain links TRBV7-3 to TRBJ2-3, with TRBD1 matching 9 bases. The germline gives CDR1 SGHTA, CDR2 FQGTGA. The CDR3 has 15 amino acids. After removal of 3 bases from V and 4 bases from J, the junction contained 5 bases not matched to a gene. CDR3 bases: TGTGCCAGCAGCTTTGGACAGGGGCGATCAGATACGCAGTATTTT. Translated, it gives CASSFGQGRSDTQYF.

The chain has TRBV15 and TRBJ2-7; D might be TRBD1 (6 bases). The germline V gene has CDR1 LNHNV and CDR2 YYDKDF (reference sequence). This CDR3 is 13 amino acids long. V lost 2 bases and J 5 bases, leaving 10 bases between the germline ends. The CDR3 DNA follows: TGTGCCACCAGCAGACAGGGGAGCCACGAGCAGTACTTC. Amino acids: CATSRQGSHEQYF.

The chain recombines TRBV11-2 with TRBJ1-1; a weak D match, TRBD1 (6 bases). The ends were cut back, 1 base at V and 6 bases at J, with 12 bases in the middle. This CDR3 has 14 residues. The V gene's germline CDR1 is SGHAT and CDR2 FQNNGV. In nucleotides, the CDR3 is TGTGCCAGCAGCTTAGTAGGGGGGGCAGCTGAAGCTTTCTTT. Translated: CASSLVGGAAEAFF.

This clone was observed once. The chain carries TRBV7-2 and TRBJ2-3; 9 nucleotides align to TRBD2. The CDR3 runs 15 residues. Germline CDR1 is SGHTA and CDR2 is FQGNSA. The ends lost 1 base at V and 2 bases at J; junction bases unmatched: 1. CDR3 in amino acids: CASSLVAGVTDTQYF. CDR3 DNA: TGTGCCAGCAGCTTAGTAGCGGGGGTCACAGATACGCAGTATTTT.

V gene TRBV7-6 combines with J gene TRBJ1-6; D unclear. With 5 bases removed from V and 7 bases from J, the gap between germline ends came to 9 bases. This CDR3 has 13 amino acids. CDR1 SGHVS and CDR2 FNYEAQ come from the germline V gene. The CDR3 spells CASSPLENSPLHF. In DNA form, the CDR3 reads TGTGCCAGCAGCCCCCTTGAGAATTCACCCCTCCACTTT. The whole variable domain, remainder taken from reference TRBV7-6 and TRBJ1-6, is GAGVSQSPRYKVTKRGQDVALRCDPISGHVSLYWYRQALGQGPEFLTYFNYEAQQDKSGLPNDRFSAERPEGSISTLTIQRTEQRDSAMYRCASSPLENSPLHFGNGTRLTVT.

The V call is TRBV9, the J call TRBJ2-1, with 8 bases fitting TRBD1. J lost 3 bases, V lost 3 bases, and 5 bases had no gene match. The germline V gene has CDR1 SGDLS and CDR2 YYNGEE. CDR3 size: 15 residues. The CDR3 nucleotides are TGTGCCAGCAGCGCCGGACAGGGTAACTACAATGAGCAGTTCTTC. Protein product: CASSAGQGNYNEQFF. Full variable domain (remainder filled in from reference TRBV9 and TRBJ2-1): DSGVTQTPKHLITATGQRVTLRCSPRSGDLSVYWYQQSLDQGLQFLIQYYNGEERAKGNILERFSAQQFPDLHSELNLSSLELGDSALYFCASSAGQGNYNEQFFGPGTRLTVL.

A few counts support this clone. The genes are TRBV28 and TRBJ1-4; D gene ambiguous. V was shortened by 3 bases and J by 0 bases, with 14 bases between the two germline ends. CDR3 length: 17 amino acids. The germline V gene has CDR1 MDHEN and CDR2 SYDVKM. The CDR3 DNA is TGTGCCAGCAGTTTGTCTTTTGGGCCACCAACTAATGAAAAACTGTTTTTT. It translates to CASSLSFGPPTNEKLFF. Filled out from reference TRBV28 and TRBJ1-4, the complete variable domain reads DVKVTQSSRYLVKRTGEKVFLECVQDMDHENMFWYRQDPGLGLRLIYFSYDVKMKEKGDIPEGYSVSREKKERFSLILESASTNQTSMYLCASSLSFGPPTNEKLFFGSGTQLSVL.

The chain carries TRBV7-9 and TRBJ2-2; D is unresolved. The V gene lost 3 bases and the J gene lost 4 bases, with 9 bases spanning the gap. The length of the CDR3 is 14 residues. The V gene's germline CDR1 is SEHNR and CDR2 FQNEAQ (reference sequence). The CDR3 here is CASSFMAVTGELFF. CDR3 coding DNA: TGTGCCAGCAGCTTTATGGCAGTCACCGGGGAGCTGTTTTTT.

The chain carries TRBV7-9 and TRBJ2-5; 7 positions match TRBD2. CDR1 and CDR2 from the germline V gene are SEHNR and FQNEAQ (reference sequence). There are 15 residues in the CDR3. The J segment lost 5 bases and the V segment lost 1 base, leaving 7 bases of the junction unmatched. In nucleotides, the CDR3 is TGTGCCAGCAGCTTAGGTGGGGGGACTATGGAGACCCAGTACTTC. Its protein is CASSLGGGTMETQYF.

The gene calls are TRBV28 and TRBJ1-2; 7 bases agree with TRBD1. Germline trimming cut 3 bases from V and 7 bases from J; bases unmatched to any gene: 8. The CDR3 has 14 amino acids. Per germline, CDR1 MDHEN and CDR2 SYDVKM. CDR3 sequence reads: CASSLGNRGRGYTF. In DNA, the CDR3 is TGTGCCAGCAGTTTGGGAAACAGGGGCCGTGGCTACACCTTC.

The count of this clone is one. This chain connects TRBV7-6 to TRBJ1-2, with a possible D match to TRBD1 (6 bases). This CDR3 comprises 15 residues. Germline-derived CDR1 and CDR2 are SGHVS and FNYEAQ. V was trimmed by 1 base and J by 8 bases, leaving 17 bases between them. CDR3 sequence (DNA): TGTGCCAGCAGCTTAGGATCCACAGGGAATAGGGGCTACACCTTC. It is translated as CASSLGSTGNRGYTF.

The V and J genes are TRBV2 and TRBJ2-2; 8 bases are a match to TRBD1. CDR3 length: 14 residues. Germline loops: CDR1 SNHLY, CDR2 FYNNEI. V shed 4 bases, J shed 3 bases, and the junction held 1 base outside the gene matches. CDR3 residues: CASSGTGYTGELFF. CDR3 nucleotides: TGTGCCAGCAGTGGGACAGGGTACACCGGGGAGCTGTTTTTT.

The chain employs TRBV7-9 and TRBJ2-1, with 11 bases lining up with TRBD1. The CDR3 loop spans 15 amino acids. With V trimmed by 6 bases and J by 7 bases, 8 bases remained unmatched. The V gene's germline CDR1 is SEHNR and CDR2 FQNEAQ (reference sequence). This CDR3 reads CASSLGQGARNEQFF. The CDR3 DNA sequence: TGTGCCAGCAGTCTAGGACAGGGGGCTCGTAATGAGCAGTTCTTC.